The TCR beta chain described here comes from a study of Ad26.COV2.S vaccination and SARS-CoV-2 variants. Produced via immunoSEQ multiplex PCR; TCRdb's table is partial and in-frame only. The sample carries about 480,000 clones, approximately 88% recorded once. Study conclusions and caveats: Those who received the vaccine showed greater spike-specific TCR breadth than those given placebo.

V lost 3 bases to trimming and J lost 12 bases, with 15 bases between them. This CDR3 has 12 amino acids. Comment on this clone: The antigen is not known.

Treatment specified: 19 received Ad26.COV2.S at low or high dose, single or two shots; about 5 received placebo; per-sample allocation not given. Day 63 following the first vaccine or placebo injection was when the samples were taken. The starting material was peripheral blood, obtained in a trial of Ad26.COV2.S vaccine versus placebo. J is TRBJ2-7 and V is TRBV12-3 or TRBV12-4; tentatively, D is TRBD2 (5 bases). The clonotype comes from a person aged 18-65 years who received the Ad26.COV2.S COVID-19 vaccine or a placebo. In DNA form, the CDR3 reads TGTGCCAGCAGTTTTGGGCTAGCCCCCGGGTACTTC. Translated: CASSFGLAPGYF.